This passage covers 16 T cell receptor beta chains from one sample sequenced in a study of blood T cells in healthy people across ages. Using a J-beta primer mix together with a sample-barcoded 5' primer, a second PCR was run for about 7 to 12 cycles. TCRdb redid the calling of the 5' RACE reads with MiXCR, one entry per CDR3 protein. The sample comprises approximately 810,000 distinct CDR3 sequences, about 36% of which are singletons, and approximately 12% rests with the top ten. Material: blood. The receptors were gathered from a man between 18 and 35 years old in good health.

There are many counts of this clonotype. The V call is TRBV12-3 or TRBV12-4, the J call TRBJ2-4; TRBD2 matches at 7 bases. There are 14 residues in the CDR3. Unmatched junction bases numbered 4, after V lost 0 bases and J lost 8 bases. CDR3 in DNA: TGTGCCAGCAGTTTAGCGCTTGGGGGGGACATTCAGTACTTC. Translating it yields CASSLALGGDIQYF.

The table lists this clonotype with many counts. This sequence joins TRBV12-3 or TRBV12-4 and TRBJ2-1, with D hard to call. The germline V and J ends were trimmed by 3 bases and 5 bases, with 11 bases remaining between them. The CDR3 extends over 14 amino acids. CDR3 in amino acids: CASSFGSNHNEQFF. In DNA, the CDR3 is TGTGCCAGCAGTTTTGGGTCCAACCACAATGAGCAGTTCTTC.

At least ten counts were recorded for this clonotype. The chain employs TRBV4-1 and TRBJ1-5; 7 bases match TRBD1. Germline V gives CDR1 MGHRA, CDR2 YSYEKL. Unmatched junction bases numbered 7, after V lost 8 bases and J lost 0 bases. The CDR3 sequence is 15 residues long. The CDR3 here is CASGPGQNSNQPQHF. The DNA of the CDR3 is TGCGCCAGCGGACCGGGACAGAATAGCAATCAGCCCCAGCATTTT.

The chain links TRBV6-4 to TRBJ1-6; 9 nucleotides line up with TRBD1. This CDR3 has 14 residues. Trimming took 0 bases from V and 9 from J; bases not matched to a gene: 0. Germline V gene lookup returns CDR1 MRHNA and CDR2 SNTAGT. CDR3 DNA sequence: TGTGCCAGCAGTGACTCGACAGGGGGTTCACCCCTCCACTTT. Protein: CASSDSTGGSPLHF.

The chain is built from TRBV7-2 and TRBJ2-5, with D tentatively TRBD2 (6 bases). Germline V lookup: CDR1 SGHTA, CDR2 FQGNSA. The V and J ends lost 4 bases and 11 bases respectively, with 23 bases between them. This CDR3 is built from 15 residues. The CDR3 loop is CASSSSGRLVNEQYF. DNA of the CDR3: TGTGCCAGCAGCTCCAGTGGGAGGCTAGTGAATGAGCAGTACTTC. Full variable domain (rest looked up from reference TRBV7-2 and TRBJ2-5): GAGVSQSPSNKVTEKGKDVELRCDPISGHTALYWYRQSLGQGLEFLIYFQGNSAPDKSGLPSDRFSAERTGGSVSTLTIQRTQQEDSAVYLCASSSSGRLVNEQYFGPGTRLLVL.

This clonotype appeared a few times. The chain carries TRBV20-1 and TRBJ2-7; 7 nucleotides line up with TRBD1. Trimming removed 3 bases from V and 1 base from J; junction bases left unmatched: 3. CDR3 length equals 13 residues. Germline lookup yields CDR1 DFQATT and CDR2 SNEGSKA (reference sequence). CDR3 coding DNA: TGCAGTGCTAGGGACAGGAAATCCTACGAGCAGTACTTC. This translates into CSARDRKSYEQYF.

DNA of the CDR3: TGCGCCAGCAGTCTCGGACGGCCCTTGTACAATGAGCAGTTCTTC. It specifies CASSLGRPLYNEQFF. The chain employs TRBV5-1 and TRBJ2-1; the D is unclear. The germline V and J ends were trimmed by 5 bases and 4 bases, with 16 bases remaining between them. Per the germline V gene, CDR1 is SGHRS and CDR2 is YFSETQ. The CDR3 has 15 amino acids.

The V and J genes are TRBV11-3 and TRBJ2-1, with D unresolved. The CDR3 length is 12 residues. The germline CDR1 and CDR2 sequences are SGHNT and YENEEA. The V end was cut by 1 base, the J end by 10 bases, with 8 bases between. CDR3: CASSLGTAEQFF. In DNA form, the CDR3 reads TGTGCCAGCAGCTTAGGGACGGCCGAGCAGTTCTTC.

The chain links TRBV3-1 to TRBJ2-7; 7 bases fit TRBD1. The J call may be in error: the DNA end matches TRBJ2-5 better. This CDR3 contains 16 residues. Germline CDR1 reads LGHDT; CDR2 reads YNNKEL (reference sequence). The DNA of the CDR3 is TGTGCCAGCAGCCTCAATCCAACCGGGACAGAAGAGACCCAGTACTTC. Translating it yields CASSLNPTGTEETQYF.

At least ten counts were recorded for this clonotype. The chain combines TRBV7-2 with TRBJ1-2; D is possibly TRBD1 (6 bases). The CDR3 runs 13 residues. Per the germline V gene, CDR1 is SGHTA and CDR2 is FQGNSA. Trimming stripped 5 bases from V and 4 bases from J, with 11 bases between. CDR3 coding DNA: TGTGCCAGCAGCCCGAGGACAGTCTATGGCTACACCTTC. Protein product: CASSPRTVYGYTF.

CDR3 DNA sequence: TGTGCCAGCAGTTTAGATGGGAAAATAGGTGAAAAACTGTTTTTT. This translates into CASSLDGKIGEKLFF. V usage is TRBV12-3 or TRBV12-4 and J usage is TRBJ1-4; no reliable D call. V was pared by 1 base and J by 7 bases, with 13 bases between. The CDR3 length is 15 residues.

This chain joins TRBV9 and TRBJ2-7; perhaps D is TRBD1 or TRBD2 (5 bases each). Deletions cut 3 bases from V and 7 bases from J, with 23 bases between. This CDR3 is 16 amino acids long. Germline lookup yields CDR1 SGDLS and CDR2 YYNGEE. CDR3 bases: TGTGCCAGCAGCGAGGCCGGGACGAACTCCTACAATGAGCAGTACTTC. Translated, it gives CASSEAGTNSYNEQYF.

Only a few counts were recorded for this clonotype. J is TRBJ2-6 and V is TRBV12-3 or TRBV12-4, with 9 bases matching TRBD1. The CDR3 length is 20 residues. V dropped 5 bases and J dropped 0; count of bases not matched to a gene: 14. The CDR3: CASSRIGQGLVSSGANVLTF. In DNA, the CDR3 is TGTGCCAGCAGTCGGATCGGACAGGGGCTCGTAAGCTCTGGGGCCAACGTCCTGACTTTC.

This chain uses TRBV20-1 with TRBJ2-5; perhaps TRBD2 as D (6 bases). The CDR3 runs 12 residues. Germline CDR1 DFQATT, CDR2 SNEGSKA (reference sequence). The V end was cut by 4 bases, the J end by 11 bases, with 17 bases between. CDR3 coding DNA: TGCAGTGCTAAACTAGCTGGAAATGAGCAGTACTTC. Residues: CSAKLAGNEQYF.

Only a few counts were recorded for this clonotype. This chain links TRBV28 with TRBJ2-7, with 10 nucleotides matching TRBD2. The length of the CDR3 is 14 residues. Per germline, CDR1 MDHEN and CDR2 SYDVKM. The V and J ends lost 8 bases and 3 bases, in that order; junction bases with no gene match: 7. DNA for the CDR3: TGTGCCAGCCACGGGACTAGCGACTTCTACGAGCAGTACTTC. Amino acid sequence: CASHGTSDFYEQYF.

With respect to this clonotype: The junction differs from germline at one of its ends, possibly a read error. The rearrangement joins TRBV27 to TRBJ1-6; tentative D call: TRBD1 (5 bases). The CDR3 sequence is 14 residues long. The germline V gene has CDR1 MNHEY and CDR2 SMNVEV (reference sequence). CDR3 residues: CASSLGRTNSPPHF. DNA of the CDR3: TGTGCCAGCAGTCTGGGACGGACTAATTCACCCCCCCACTTT.